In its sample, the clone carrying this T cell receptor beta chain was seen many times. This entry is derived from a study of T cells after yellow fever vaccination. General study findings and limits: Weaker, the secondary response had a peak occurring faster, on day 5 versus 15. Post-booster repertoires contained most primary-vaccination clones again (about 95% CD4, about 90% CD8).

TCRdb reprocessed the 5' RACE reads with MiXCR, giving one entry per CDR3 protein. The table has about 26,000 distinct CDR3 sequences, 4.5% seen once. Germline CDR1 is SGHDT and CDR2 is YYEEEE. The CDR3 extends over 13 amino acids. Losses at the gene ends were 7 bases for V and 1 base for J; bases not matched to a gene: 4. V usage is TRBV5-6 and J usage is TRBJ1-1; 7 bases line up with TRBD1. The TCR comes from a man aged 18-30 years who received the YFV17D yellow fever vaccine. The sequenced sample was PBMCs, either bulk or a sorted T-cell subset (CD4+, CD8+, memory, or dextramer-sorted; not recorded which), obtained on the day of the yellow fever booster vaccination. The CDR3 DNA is TGTGCCAGCGGAAGGACAGGGAACACTGAAGCTTTCTTT. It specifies CASGRTGNTEAFF.